This T cell receptor beta chain was recorded in a study of blood T cell repertoires in COVID-19. J gave up 4 bases and V 0 bases, and 4 bases lay outside the gene matches. CDR1 and CDR2 (germline): LGHNA, YNFKEQ. The CDR3 consists of 15 residues. The repertoire was sequenced with immunoSEQ multiplex PCR; TCRdb's copy has only in-frame clones and lacks some. The sample carries almost 300,000 clones, around 90% recorded once. This chain connects TRBV4-2 to TRBJ1-2; 8 bases line up with TRBD1. The receptor was derived from a man between 65 and 85 years old with acute or convalescent COVID-19. Specimen: peripheral blood. CDR3 bases: TGTGCCAGCAGCCAAGATTTCGGACAGGGCTATGGCTACACCTTC. This sequence encodes CASSQDFGQGYGYTF.